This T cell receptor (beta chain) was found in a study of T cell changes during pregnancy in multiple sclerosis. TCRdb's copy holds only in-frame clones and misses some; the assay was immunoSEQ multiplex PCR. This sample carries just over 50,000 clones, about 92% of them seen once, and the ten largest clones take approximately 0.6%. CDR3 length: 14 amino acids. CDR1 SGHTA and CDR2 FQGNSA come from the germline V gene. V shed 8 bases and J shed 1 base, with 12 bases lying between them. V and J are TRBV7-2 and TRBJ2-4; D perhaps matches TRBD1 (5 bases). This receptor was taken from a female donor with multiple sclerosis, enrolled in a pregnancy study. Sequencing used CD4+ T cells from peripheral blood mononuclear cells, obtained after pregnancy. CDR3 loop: CASAPPGAKNIQYF. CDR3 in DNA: TGTGCCAGCGCCCCGCCAGGGGCCAAAAACATTCAGTACTTC.